A selection of T cell receptor beta chains follows, all from one sample in a study of beta chain features in type 1 diabetes. Using immunoSEQ multiplex PCR, the repertoire was profiled, and TCRdb retains in-frame clones only, with some absent. Of around 260,000 clones listed, roughly 21% are singletons. The sample comprised naive CD4+ T cells from blood. These receptors were taken from a woman aged 40 to 55 with type 1 diabetes. Both conserved end residues are part of each CDR3. The D gene is left open where the match is weak. Some rows mark clone size as missing; the rest say once, few, many or name a class of expanded clone.

CDR3	DNA	J	size	D	V
CSVGGTGEQYF	TGCAGCGTGGGGGGGACGGGGGAGCAGTACTTC	TRBJ2-7	.	TRBD2	TRBV29-1
CAWMASGTQYF	TGTGCCTGGATGGCTTCTGGTACGCAGTATTTT	TRBJ2-3	few	.	TRBV30
CAISEVQREATYEQYF	TGTGCCATCAGTGAGGTCCAGCGGGAGGCGACCTACGAGCAGTACTTC	TRBJ2-7	.	TRBD2	TRBV10-3
CASSTYGPQETQYF	TGTGCCAGCAGCACTTATGGGCCCCAAGAGACCCAGTACTTC	TRBJ2-5	few	.	TRBV7-3
CASSPGNPISNQPQHF	TGTGCCAGCTCCCCGGGAAATCCTATCAGCAATCAGCCCCAGCATTTT	TRBJ1-5	once	.	TRBV18
CASKGAGLSPLHF	TGTGCCAGCAAGGGGGCAGGTCTTTCACCCCTCCACTTT	TRBJ1-6	.	TRBD1	TRBV2
CASSSGQDTEAFF	TGTGCCAGCTCATCCGGACAGGACACTGAAGCTTTCTTT	TRBJ1-1	.	TRBD1	TRBV18
CASRQLQGTEAFF	TGTGCCAGCAGACAACTTCAGGGGACTGAAGCTTTCTTT	TRBJ1-1	few	.	TRBV6-5
CASSQGHRGVRAFF	TGCGCCAGCAGCCAAGGCCACAGGGGGGTCCGTGCTTTCTTT	TRBJ1-1	few	TRBD1	TRBV4-3
CASSQTGTSLQAQYF	TGTGCCAGCAGCCAGACCGGGACTAGTCTCCAAGCGCAGTATTTT	TRBJ2-3	few	TRBD2	TRBV7-3
CSAVGGTQYF	TGCAGTGCTGTAGGGGGCACGCAGTATTTT	TRBJ2-3	few	TRBD1	TRBV20-1
CASGQTGGETQYF	TGTGCCTCAGGCCAGACAGGGGGAGAGACCCAGTACTTC	TRBJ2-5	.	TRBD1	TRBV30
CASSLAGAGETQYF	TGTGCCAGCAGCTTAGCGGGAGCGGGGGAGACCCAGTACTTC	TRBJ2-5	.	TRBD2	TRBV7-2